This T cell receptor beta chain was observed in a study of T cell responses to AZD1222 COVID-19 vaccine. Study observations and caveats: When two AZD1222 doses had been given, Spike-specific TCR breadth and depth rose.

Trimming removed 0 bases from V and 4 bases from J, with 12 bases in between. Germline CDR1 MNHEY, CDR2 SVGAGI. The CDR3 is 15 amino acids. A note on this clone: The antigen is unknown.

It was second doses at about 4 or about 12 weeks that were pooled. Assay: immunoSEQ multiplex PCR; the TCRdb copy retains only in-frame clones and omits some. The sample has 80,000 to 100,000 clones; approximately 92% are singletons. The source of this sequence is an adult who received the AZD1222 COVID-19 vaccine. The chain carries TRBV6-5 and TRBJ1-2; tentative D call: TRBD1 (5 bases). The specimen comprised peripheral blood, sampled 28 days after the second AZD1222 dose. DNA for the CDR3: TGTGCCAGCAGTTACTCGATCTGGGGGGGCTATGGCTACACCTTC. Residues: CASSYSIWGGYGYTF.